This TCR beta chain was found in a study of PD-L1 blockade in urothelial cancer. Whole-study context: Blood analysis took place 3 weeks (second dose) and 6 weeks after treatment start. Median T cell yield per blood sample was 110,000 to 150,000 cells. The study's findings and limits: Blood clones associated with the tumor expanded more at 3 weeks in durable-benefit patients.

V trimming: 4 bases; J trimming: 6 bases; junction bases outside the gene matches: 5. The CDR3 length is 14 residues. Germline assignment: CDR1 SGHAT and CDR2 FQNNGV. Regarding this clone: Its antigen remains unidentified.

Data came from immunoSEQ multiplex PCR; TCRdb stores just in-frame clones and leaves some out. The table lists 65,000 to 80,000 clones, approximately 81% of them singletons. V is TRBV11-2 and J is TRBJ2-7; 11 bases map to TRBD1. This clonotype was obtained from a man in his 70s with urothelial cancer. The source material was PBMCs, sampled around atezolizumab (anti-PD-L1) treatment. This chain's CDR3 is CASSSPGTGGEQYF. DNA of the CDR3: TGTGCCAGCAGCTCACCCGGGACAGGGGGCGAGCAGTACTTC.